What follows is one T cell receptor beta chain and its context. V was pared by 4 bases and J by 1 base, with 1 base between. Germline V gene sequence: CDR1 LGHNT, CDR2 FRNRAP. The CDR3 is 11 residues long. This sample was taken from a study of Graves' ophthalmopathy and Graves' hyperthyroidism. The sequenced template was RNA, covering the TCR beta CDR3 region. Scientists carried out first-round RT-PCR using HTBI primers and then a second-round multiplex PCR. TCRdb fed the multiplex PCR reads into MiXCR, producing one record per CDR3 protein. The profile shows hundreds of thousands of distinct CDR3 sequences, less than 55% of them singletons.

The TCR comes from an adult man with Graves' ophthalmopathy. This sequence joins TRBV12-5 and TRBJ2-5; no clear D. The sequencing sample was made of peripheral blood. The CDR3 sequence is CASGSQETQYF. The CDR3 DNA follows: TGTGCTAGTGGTTCCCAAGAGACCCAGTACTTC.